Below, one TCR beta chain is given with its context. The sample originates from a study of cytomegalovirus exposure and HLA in healthy donors. Study information: Of over 300 genotyped donors, approximately 80% clustered with self-reported Caucasian donors.

Trimming at V came to 2 bases and at J to 4 bases, leaving 4 bases not matched to a gene. This CDR3 comprises 15 residues. Germline V CDR1 and CDR2: SGHTA, FQGNSA. The PCR contained 60 Vbeta and 13 Jbeta primers. The protocol was immunoSEQ multiplex PCR, while the TCRdb copy is restricted to in-frame clones and leaves out a portion. The repertoire holds 150,000 or so clones, roughly 80% seen once, with about 4% in the top ten. The chain combines TRBV7-2 with TRBJ1-1; 10 bases are shared with TRBD1. The clonotype was recovered from a woman aged 40-49 years in good health and CMV-seronegative. The sequenced sample was PBMCs. The CDR3: CASSLSGTGVTEAFF. CDR3 DNA: TGTGCCAGCAGCTTATCCGGGACAGGGGTCACTGAAGCTTTCTTT. Variable domain in full (rest from reference TRBV7-2 and TRBJ1-1): GAGVSQSPSNKVTEKGKDVELRCDPISGHTALYWYRQSLGQGLEFLIYFQGNSAPDKSGLPSDRFSAERTGGSVSTLTIQRTQQEDSAVYLCASSLSGTGVTEAFFGQGTRLTVV.